The 7 T cell receptor beta chains given below trace back to one sample, sequenced in a study of beta chain features in type 1 diabetes. Reverse transcription of all isolated RNA meant that expressed TCRB transcripts were sequenced. The assay was immunoSEQ multiplex PCR, and TCRdb's table has in-frame clones only and misses some. The data contain under 500,000 clones, over 25% of them seen just once; the ten biggest clones take up 0.05% to 0.07%. The specimen sequenced was naive CD4+ T cells from blood. These receptors were taken from a man between 18 and 29 years old in good health.

This clone was observed a few times. This sequence joins TRBV5-4 and TRBJ1-1; possible D gene TRBD1, 5 bases. With 5 bases removed from V and 5 bases from J, the gap between germline ends came to 16 bases. Per germline, CDR1 SGHNT and CDR2 YYREEE (reference sequence). The CDR3 runs to 14 residues. CDR3 amino acids: CASRPDSLGTEAFF. The CDR3 DNA sequence: TGTGCCAGCAGACCTGACAGCCTGGGGACTGAAGCTTTCTTT. Full variable domain (rest looked up from reference TRBV5-4 and TRBJ1-1): ETGVTQSPTHLIKTRGQQVTLRCSSQSGHNTVSWYQQALGQGPQFIFQYYREEENGRGNFPPRFSGLQFPNYSSELNVNALELDDSALYLCASRPDSLGTEAFFGQGTRLTVV.

V gene TRBV10-3 combines with J gene TRBJ2-5, with TRBD2 identical over 9 bases. The CDR3 extends over 16 amino acids. V gave up 3 bases and J gave up 4 bases; unmatched junction bases: 9. Germline CDR1 ENHRY, CDR2 SYGVKD. The CDR3 is CAISDQSSGTGETQYF. DNA for the CDR3: TGTGCCATCAGTGACCAGTCTAGCGGGACCGGAGAGACCCAGTACTTC.

The J gene is TRBJ2-5, the V gene TRBV5-1, with TRBD2 as a possible D gene (6 bases). Per germline, CDR1 SGHRS and CDR2 YFSETQ. The CDR3 length is 14 residues. V lost 4 bases and J 1 base, leaving 11 bases between the germline ends. The CDR3 nucleotides are TGCGCCAGCAGCCAATTAGCGGTCCAAGAGACCCAGTACTTC. Amino acids: CASSQLAVQETQYF. Complete variable domain (other parts from reference TRBV5-1 and TRBJ2-5): KAGVTQTPRYLIKTRGQQVTLSCSPISGHRSVSWYQQTPGQGLQFLFEYFSETQRNKGNFPGRFSGRQFSNSRSEMNVSTLELGDSALYLCASSQLAVQETQYFGPGTRLLVL.

V usage is TRBV4-2 and J usage is TRBJ2-7; tentatively, D is TRBD1 or TRBD2 (5 bases each). The germline gives CDR1 LGHNA, CDR2 YNFKEQ. The CDR3 length is 15 residues. Between the trimmed V and J ends, which lost 0 bases and 4 bases, there was a span of 13 bases. The CDR3 region is CASSQDPGRGYEQYF. CDR3 in DNA: TGTGCCAGCAGCCAAGATCCGGGAAGGGGATACGAGCAGTACTTC.

The chain links TRBV7-3 to TRBJ2-1; D not resolved. Germline lookup yields CDR1 SGHTA and CDR2 FQGTGA. Trimming took off 5 bases at V and 10 bases at J, with 15 bases between the two ends. The CDR3 is 13 residues long. DNA of the CDR3: TGTGCCAGCAGCCTAGTGCGGCGAGAGGAGCAGTTCTTC. The encoded protein is CASSLVRREEQFF.

V usage is TRBV4-1 and J usage is TRBJ2-3; TRBD2 might be the D (6 bases). The CDR3 is 15 amino acids. CDR1 is MGHRA and CDR2 is YSYEKL in the germline V gene. With 0 bases removed from V and 3 bases from J, the gap between germline ends came to 10 bases. The CDR3 reads CASSQDAGGTDTQYF. CDR3 nucleotide sequence: TGCGCCAGCAGCCAAGATGCTGGAGGGACAGATACGCAGTATTTT.

This clone has a handful of counts. This chain links TRBV19 with TRBJ2-2, with 9 bases that match TRBD2. The CDR3 runs to 17 residues. Germline-derived CDR1 and CDR2 are LNHDA and SQIVND (reference sequence). Trimming cost V 3 bases and J 4 bases; bases outside gene matches: 9. CDR3 DNA sequence: TGTGCCAGTAGTATCAAACGACTAGCGGTCCGCACCGGGGAGCTGTTTTTT. Translated: CASSIKRLAVRTGELFF. The whole variable domain, filled in from reference TRBV19 and TRBJ2-2, reads DGGITQSPKYLFRKEGQNVTLSCEQNLNHDAMYWYRQDPGQGLRLIYYSQIVNDFQKGDIAEGYSVSREKKESFPLTVTSAQKNPTAFYLCASSIKRLAVRTGELFFGEGSRLTVL.